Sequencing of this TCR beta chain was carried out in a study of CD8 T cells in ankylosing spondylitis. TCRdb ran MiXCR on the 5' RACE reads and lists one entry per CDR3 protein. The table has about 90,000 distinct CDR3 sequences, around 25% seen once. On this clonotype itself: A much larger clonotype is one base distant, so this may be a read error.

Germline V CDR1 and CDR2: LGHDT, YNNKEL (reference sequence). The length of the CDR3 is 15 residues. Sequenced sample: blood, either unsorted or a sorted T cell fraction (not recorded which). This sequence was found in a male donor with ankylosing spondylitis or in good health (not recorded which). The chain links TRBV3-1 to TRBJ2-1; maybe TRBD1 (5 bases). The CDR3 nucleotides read TGTGCCAGCAGCCCCATGACAGTTTCCTACAATGCGCAGTTCTTC. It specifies CASSPMTVSYNAQFF.